This entry is about one TCR beta chain. The antigen remains undetermined. These data come from a study of CXCR3-negative and CXCR3-positive naive CD8 T cells. Study observations and caveats: CXCR3-positive naive cells had TRB CDR3s that were more hydrophobic than CXCR3-negative naive cells had.

This CDR3 spans 14 amino acids. Germline CDR1 reads MDHEN; CDR2 reads SYDVKM. Preparation of TRB cDNA libraries relied on 5' RACE carrying UMI labels. TCRdb re-called the 5' RACE reads; one entry per CDR3 protein, DNA not given. The sample has just under 90,000 distinct CDR3 sequences, and its top ten clones hold approximately 0.82%. This chain joins TRBV28 and TRBJ2-7; lacking DNA, the TRBD1 call made by TCRdb goes unchecked. Specimen: naive CXCR3+ CD8+ T cells from blood. Subset: CD45RO-CCR7+CD27+CD95- naive CD8+ T cells expressing CXCR3 (TNR3+). The clonotype comes from a human donor in good health. Some clones in this sample may be carry-over from other donors' samples. Here the CDR3 reads CASSLQGGPYEQYF.